A single sample gave rise to the 7 T cell receptor beta chains below, sequenced in a study of CD8 T cells in ankylosing spondylitis. Via MiXCR, TCRdb re-called the 5' RACE reads, giving one row per CDR3 protein. The repertoire holds 250,000 or so distinct CDR3 sequences, under 12% seen once, with 2.6% in the top ten. The sample was blood, either unsorted or a sorted T cell fraction (not recorded which). The receptors come from a male donor with ankylosing spondylitis or in good health (not recorded which).

This clonotype occurred many times. The chain combines TRBV7-8 with TRBJ2-1, with TRBD2 identical over 10 bases. Germline CDR1 SGHVS, CDR2 FQNEAQ. This CDR3 has 16 residues. Losses at the gene ends were 3 bases for V and 5 bases for J; bases not matched to a gene: 7. The CDR3 sequence: CASSFPGTSVNNEQFF. The CDR3, as DNA: TGTGCCAGCAGCTTTCCTGGGACTAGCGTGAACAATGAGCAGTTCTTC.

CDR3 coding DNA: TGCGCCAGCAGCCAAGCGGGAAAGTACAATGAGCAGTTCTTC. This translates into CASSQAGKYNEQFF. The chain combines TRBV4-1 with TRBJ2-1, with D possibly TRBD2 on 5 matching bases. The CDR3 runs 14 residues. CDR1 MGHRA and CDR2 YSYEKL come from the germline V gene. The ends were cut back, 1 base at V and 4 bases at J, with 8 bases in the middle.

This clonotype was detected ten times or more. The V call is TRBV20-1, the J call TRBJ1-6, with D possibly matching TRBD1 (6 bases). CDR1 and CDR2 (germline): DFQATT, SNEGSKA (reference sequence). V lost 1 base to trimming and J lost 7 bases, with 17 bases between them. The CDR3 is made up of 16 amino acids. This CDR3 reads CSARAVSRTANSPLHF. CDR3 nucleotides: TGCAGTGCTAGAGCGGTATCCCGGACAGCGAATTCACCCCTCCACTTT.

The rearrangement links TRBV11-3 to TRBJ2-1, with D unclear. CDR1 SGHNT and CDR2 YENEEA come from the germline V gene. V dropped 2 bases and J dropped 5 bases, with 13 bases sitting between them. The length of the CDR3 is 15 residues. This CDR3 is CASSLRLGSNNEQFF. The CDR3 bases are TGTGCCAGCAGCTTACGTCTAGGGTCTAACAATGAGCAGTTCTTC.

The sample holds many counts of this clonotype. The CDR3 DNA sequence: TGCAGTGCCAGCCCGAGTTGGGATAAGCCCCAGCATTTT. It yields the protein CSASPSWDKPQHF. This chain joins TRBV20-1 and TRBJ1-5; D remains ambiguous. The CDR3 sequence is 13 residues long. The germline gives CDR1 DFQATT, CDR2 SNEGSKA (reference sequence). Trimming left V 6 bases short and J 8 bases short, with 17 bases between.

This clonotype was detected ten times or more. The V gene is TRBV5-1, the J gene TRBJ2-2; 9 positions agree with TRBD1. Trimming removed 2 bases from V and 3 bases from J; junction bases left unmatched: 5. The CDR3 spans 16 residues. The V gene's germline CDR1 is SGHRS and CDR2 YFSETQ. The CDR3 reads CASSFAGQGYTGELFF. As DNA, the CDR3 is TGCGCCAGCAGCTTTGCCGGACAGGGGTACACCGGGGAGCTGTTTTTT.

This clonotype was detected a few times. The chain links TRBV3-1 to TRBJ2-7; D is undetermined. The V gene's germline CDR1 is LGHDT and CDR2 YNNKEL (reference sequence). The V gene lost 0 bases and the J gene lost 0 bases, with 6 bases spanning the gap. The CDR3 sequence is 14 residues long. The CDR3 DNA follows: TGTGCCAGCAGCCAAGATCTGAACTCCTACGAGCAGTACTTC. Encoded protein: CASSQDLNSYEQYF.